This record looks at one TCR beta chain sequence and its context. TCRdb keeps only in-frame clones here, not all; method: immunoSEQ multiplex PCR. The sample consists of about 74,000 clones, roughly 83% of them appearing once. The sample belongs to a study of OX40 agonist ivuxolimab in advanced cancers. V lost 3 bases, J lost 3 bases, and 12 bases lay in between. The CDR3 totals 15 residues. CDR1 is SGHAT, CDR2 FQNNGV, per germline. This chain links TRBV11-2 with TRBJ2-1, with D maybe TRBD1 (6 bases). The source was CD4+ or CD8+ T cells sorted from blood, collected in a trial of the OX40 agonist ivuxolimab. The source is an adult with an advanced solid tumor such as melanoma, head and neck, liver or kidney cancer. CDR3: CASSFHQGHYNEQFF. CDR3 DNA sequence: TGTGCCAGCAGCTTCCATCAGGGGCACTACAATGAGCAGTTCTTC.